The source of this TCR beta chain is a study of siplizumab effects on memory and regulatory T cells. Points from the study as a whole: Memory cells seemed less diverse than naive T cells, which also seemed major contributors to the alloresponse. Among mappable alloreactive CD4+ clones, the Treg-derived fraction averaged approximately 69% with siplizumab versus about 25% in controls. There were only a minor fraction of alloreactive clones that mapped to unstimulated subsets.

Turning to this clone: Its antigen is unknown.

Trimming cost V 8 bases and J 4 bases; bases outside gene matches: 8. The germline gives CDR1 MNHNS, CDR2 SASEGT. CDR3 length: 13 amino acids. Sequenced by immunoSEQ multiplex PCR; TCRdb stores in-frame clones only, minus some. The top ten clones hold 0.55% to 0.7% of a sample with 90,000 to 120,000 clones, about 93% of them seen once. The sample consisted of Tregs sorted from blood. The chain carries TRBV6-1 and TRBJ2-7; 7 nucleotides line up with TRBD1. This clonotype originated in a human donor in good health. CDR3 loop: CASVRGKGYEQYF. Written as DNA, the CDR3 is TGTGCCAGCGTCAGGGGGAAAGGGTACGAGCAGTACTTC.